These 9 T cell receptor beta chains came from one sample sequenced in a study of regulatory T cells in long-lasting Graves disease. Time point reported: persistent/refractory GD, antithyroid drugs over 5 years with positive TRAb. Construction of the TCR library relied on RNA isolated from PBMCs. The authors built TCR beta libraries using iRepertoire HTBI primers and Arm-PCR of CDR3 regions. In TCRdb, the multiplex PCR reads were re-called with MiXCR into one record per CDR3 protein. This sample yields approximately 440,000 distinct CDR3 sequences, of which about 25% are seen a single time; roughly 28% belongs to the top ten. Sample: peripheral blood mononuclear cells (PBMCs), taken when the disease was refractory, from a patient treated with antithyroid drugs. These receptors originate from a female donor with Graves disease.

On this clonotype: A read error may explain this, as a much larger clone is one base away. J is TRBJ2-5 and V is TRBV24-1, with D uncertain. The CDR3 is 14 residues long. Germline V gives CDR1 KGHDR, CDR2 SFDVKD. The CDR3 region has the DNA TGTGCCACCAGTGATTCTCTACCCACAGAGACCCGGTACTTC. It encodes CATSDSLPTETRYF.

The chain carries TRBV7-9 and TRBJ2-7; tentative D call: TRBD2 (5 bases). This CDR3 region has 14 residues. The germline gives CDR1 SEHNR, CDR2 FQNEAQ (reference sequence). Trimming took 1 base from V and 2 from J, leaving 9 bases between them. CDR3 residues: CASSLVEGAYEQYF. CDR3 DNA: TGTGCCAGCAGCTTAGTTGAGGGCGCCTACGAGCAGTACTTC.

The CDR3 DNA follows: TGCAGTGCCATGAGACTAGCGGGAGGGGGCCCAGAGACCCAGTACTTC. It translates to CSAMRLAGGGPETQYF. The chain carries TRBV20-1 and TRBJ2-5, with TRBD2 matching over 14 bases. V trimming: 6 bases; J trimming: 4 bases; junction bases outside the gene matches: 10. The CDR3 contains 16 residues. The germline CDR1 and CDR2 sequences are DFQATT and SNEGSKA (reference sequence).

The CDR3 here is CASSLQTGGYTF. The CDR3 nucleotides are TGTGCCAGTAGTCTCCAGACTGGTGGCTACACCTTC. The chain uses TRBV19 and TRBJ1-2; D not resolved. V lost 5 bases and J 7 bases, leaving 11 bases between the germline ends. The CDR3 is 12 amino acids. Germline assignment: CDR1 LNHDA and CDR2 SQIVND (reference sequence).

This clonotype was seen a few times. The chain carries TRBV20-1 and TRBJ2-7, with 12 bases matching TRBD2. CDR3 length: 15 residues. Germline CDR1 reads DFQATT; CDR2 reads SNEGSKA (reference sequence). V lost 0 bases, J lost 3 bases, and 3 bases stayed unmatched. The CDR3 DNA reads as TGCAGTGCTAGAGATCCACTAGCGGGAGGCTACGAGCAGTACTTC. Protein sequence: CSARDPLAGGYEQYF.

The chain links TRBV6-1 to TRBJ2-7, with TRBD1 as a possible D gene (6 bases). The CDR3 contains 12 residues. Germline V gives CDR1 MNHNS, CDR2 SASEGT. Trimming took off 6 bases at V and 2 bases at J, with 8 bases between the two ends. The chain's CDR3 is CASRGTTYEQYF. The CDR3 region has the DNA TGTGCCAGCAGAGGGACAACCTACGAGCAGTACTTC.

This clonotype occurred a few times. The chain combines TRBV29-1 with TRBJ2-7, with D unclear. From germline, CDR1 is SQVTM and CDR2 ANQGSEA. The CDR3 consists of 13 residues. Trimming shortened V by 0 bases and J by 7 bases, and 13 bases separated the two germline ends. CDR3 sequence: CSVEDASAWEQYF. Written as DNA, the CDR3 is TGCAGCGTTGAAGATGCGTCGGCTTGGGAGCAGTACTTC.

Ten or more counts support this clonotype. This chain connects TRBV12-3 or TRBV12-4 to TRBJ2-5; D gene uncertain. The CDR3 extends over 15 amino acids. The V end was cut by 2 bases, the J end by 5 bases, with 15 bases between. The CDR3 reads CASSLRSPMAETQYF. The CDR3 nucleotides read TGTGCCAGCAGTTTACGGTCCCCCATGGCGGAGACCCAGTACTTC.

This clonotype was detected many times. The CDR3 reads CASSEADAGRYEQYF. CDR3 in DNA: TGTGCCAGCAGTGAAGCGGATGCGGGAAGGTACGAGCAGTACTTC. The chain is built from TRBV6-1 and TRBJ2-7; tentative D call: TRBD2 (6 bases). The CDR3 runs to 15 residues. V shed 0 bases and J shed 4 bases, with 13 bases lying between them. Germline CDR1 is MNHNS and CDR2 is SASEGT.